Reported below is one T cell receptor beta chain. Its antigen is not identified. The data stem from a study of T cell responses to AZD1222 COVID-19 vaccine. Notes on the study in general: AZD1222 recipients seropositive at baseline numbered only 5 or 6. Donors were chiefly white British, with a greater number of females, and clonal diversity was perhaps underestimated.

Sequenced by immunoSEQ multiplex PCR; TCRdb stores in-frame clones only, minus some. This table has about 72,000 clones, roughly 84% appearing once. The V end was cut by 2 bases, the J end by 4 bases, with 6 bases between. Germline CDR1 and CDR2: MNHEY and SVGAGI. The CDR3 totals 13 residues. The chain links TRBV6-5 to TRBJ2-1; D is ambiguous. The sequence was collected from an adult in good health. The specimen was peripheral blood, collected on day 0 of AZD1222 vaccination. The CDR3 loop reads CASSYTDYNEQFF. The CDR3 nucleotides read TGTGCCAGCAGTTACACTGATTACAATGAGCAGTTCTTC.